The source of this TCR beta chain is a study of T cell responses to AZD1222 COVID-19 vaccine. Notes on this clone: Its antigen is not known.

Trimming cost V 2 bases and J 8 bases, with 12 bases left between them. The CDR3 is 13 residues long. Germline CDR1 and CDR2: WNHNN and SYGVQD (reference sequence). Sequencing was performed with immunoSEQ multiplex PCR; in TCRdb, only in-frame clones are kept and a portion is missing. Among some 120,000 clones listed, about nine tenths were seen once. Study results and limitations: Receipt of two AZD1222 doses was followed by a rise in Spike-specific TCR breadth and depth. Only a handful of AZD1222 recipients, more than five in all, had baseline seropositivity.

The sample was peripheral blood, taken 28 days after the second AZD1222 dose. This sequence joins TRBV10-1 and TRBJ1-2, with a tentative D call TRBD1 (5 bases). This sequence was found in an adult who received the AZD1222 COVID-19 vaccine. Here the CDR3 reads CASSEGREYGYTF. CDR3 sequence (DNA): TGCGCCAGCAGTGAGGGCAGGGAATACGGCTACACCTTC.